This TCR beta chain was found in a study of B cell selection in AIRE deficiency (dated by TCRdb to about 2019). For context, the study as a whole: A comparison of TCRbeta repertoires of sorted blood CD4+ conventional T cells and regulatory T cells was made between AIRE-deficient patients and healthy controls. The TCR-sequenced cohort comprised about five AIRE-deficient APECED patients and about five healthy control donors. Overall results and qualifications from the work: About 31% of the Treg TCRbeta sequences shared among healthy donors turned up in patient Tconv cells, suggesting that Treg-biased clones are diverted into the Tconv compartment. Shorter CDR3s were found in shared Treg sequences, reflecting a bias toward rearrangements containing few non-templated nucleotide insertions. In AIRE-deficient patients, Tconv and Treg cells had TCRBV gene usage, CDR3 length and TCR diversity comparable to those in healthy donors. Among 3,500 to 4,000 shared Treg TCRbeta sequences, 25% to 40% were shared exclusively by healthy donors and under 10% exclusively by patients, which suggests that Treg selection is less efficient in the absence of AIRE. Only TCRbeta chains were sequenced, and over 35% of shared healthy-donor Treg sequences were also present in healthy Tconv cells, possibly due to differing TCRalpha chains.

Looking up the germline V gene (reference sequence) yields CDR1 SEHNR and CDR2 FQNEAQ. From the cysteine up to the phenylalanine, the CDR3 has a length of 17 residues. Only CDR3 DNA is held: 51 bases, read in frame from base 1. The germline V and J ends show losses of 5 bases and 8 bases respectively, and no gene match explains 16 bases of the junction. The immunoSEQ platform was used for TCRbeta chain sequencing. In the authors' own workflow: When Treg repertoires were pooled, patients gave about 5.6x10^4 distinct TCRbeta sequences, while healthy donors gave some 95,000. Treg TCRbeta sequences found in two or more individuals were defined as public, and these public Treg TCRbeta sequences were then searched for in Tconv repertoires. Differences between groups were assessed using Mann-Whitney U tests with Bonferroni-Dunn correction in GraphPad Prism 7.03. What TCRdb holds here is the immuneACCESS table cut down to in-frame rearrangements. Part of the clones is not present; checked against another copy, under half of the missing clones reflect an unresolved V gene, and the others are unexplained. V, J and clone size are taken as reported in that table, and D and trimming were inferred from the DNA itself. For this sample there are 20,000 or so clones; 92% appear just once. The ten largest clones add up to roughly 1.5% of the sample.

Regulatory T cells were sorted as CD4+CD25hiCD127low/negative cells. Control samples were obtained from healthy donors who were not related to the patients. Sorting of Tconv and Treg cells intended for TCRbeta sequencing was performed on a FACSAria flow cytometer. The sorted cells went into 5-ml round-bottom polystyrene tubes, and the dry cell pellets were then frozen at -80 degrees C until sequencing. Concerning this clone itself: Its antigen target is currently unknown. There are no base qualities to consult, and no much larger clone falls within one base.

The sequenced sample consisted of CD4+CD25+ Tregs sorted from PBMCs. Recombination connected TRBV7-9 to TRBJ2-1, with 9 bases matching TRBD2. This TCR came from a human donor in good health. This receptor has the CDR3 CASSTDVGRGGQDEQFF. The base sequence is TGTGCCAGCAGCACCGACGTGGGGCGGGGGGGCCAGGATGAGCAGTTCTTC.